The 19 T cell receptor beta chains given below trace back to one sample, sequenced in a study of blood T cell repertoires in COVID-19. The protocol was immunoSEQ multiplex PCR, while the TCRdb copy is restricted to in-frame clones and leaves out a portion. The sample has about 270,000 clones; under 90% are singletons. The specimen was peripheral blood. These receptors all stem from a human donor in a cohort sampled during active COVID-19.

In its sample, this clone was seen once. The chain links TRBV6-6 to TRBJ2-3; a possible D gene is TRBD2 (5 bases). With 5 bases removed from V and 1 base from J, the gap between germline ends came to 19 bases. This CDR3 region has 17 residues. Germline V gives CDR1 MNHNY, CDR2 SVGAGI (reference sequence). CDR3 sequence (DNA): TGTGCCAGCAGTCTTCTCAGGACTCAATTAGGCACAGATACGCAGTATTTT. Translation gives CASSLLRTQLGTDTQYF.

A single count supports this clone. J is TRBJ2-1 and V is TRBV18; 7 positions match TRBD1. Germline CDR1 and CDR2: KGHSH and LQKENI. This CDR3 is 17 amino acids long. Trimming cost V 0 bases and J 7 bases; bases outside gene matches: 12. CDR3 bases: TGTGCCAGCTCACCACCTTATCTTACAGGGGCTGGGAATGAGCAGTTCTTC. Protein: CASSPPYLTGAGNEQFF.

This clone appeared a single time. The chain has TRBV27 and TRBJ1-2, with 10 bases lining up with TRBD1. Germline values: CDR1 MNHEY, CDR2 SMNVEV (reference sequence). The J segment lost 8 bases and the V segment lost 8 bases, leaving 8 bases of the junction unmatched. This CDR3 has 13 amino acids. The CDR3 reads CASRDRGAEGYTF. For the CDR3, the DNA is TGTGCCAGCCGGGACAGGGGTGCGGAGGGCTACACCTTC.

The chain couples TRBV7-2 to TRBJ1-3; 9 nucleotides match TRBD1. In germline, CDR1 is SGHTA, CDR2 FQGNSA. The J segment lost 3 bases and the V segment lost 5 bases, leaving 11 bases of the junction unmatched. The CDR3 runs to 17 residues. CDR3 nucleotide sequence: TGTGCCAGCAGCCCCGGGACAGGGAGCCTGGGTGGAAACACCATATATTTT. The encoded protein is CASSPGTGSLGGNTIYF.

This sequence joins TRBV30 and TRBJ2-3; D perhaps matches TRBD1 (6 bases). The CDR3 consists of 15 residues. The germline V and J ends were trimmed by 2 bases and 2 bases, with 14 bases remaining between them. The germline V gene encodes CDR1 GTSNPN and CDR2 SVGIG (reference sequence). CDR3 sequence: CAWSSRGGYTDTQYF. The CDR3, as DNA: TGTGCCTGGAGTAGCCGAGGGGGATACACAGATACGCAGTATTTT.

The V call is TRBV10-3, the J call TRBJ2-1, with 9 bases aligning to TRBD2. Per germline, CDR1 ENHRY and CDR2 SYGVKD. The CDR3 loop spans 16 amino acids. With V trimmed by 3 bases and J by 9 bases, 12 bases remained unmatched. The CDR3 is CAISDLGASGITEQFF. The DNA of the CDR3 is TGTGCCATCAGTGATTTGGGGGCTAGCGGGATCACTGAGCAGTTCTTC.

The J gene is TRBJ2-3, the V gene TRBV10-3, with D possibly TRBD2 on 6 matching bases. CDR3 length: 14 amino acids. Germline V CDR1 and CDR2: ENHRY, SYGVKD. V lost 8 bases to trimming and J lost 0 bases, with 12 bases between them. The CDR3 here is CAIAEGGSTDTQYF. The DNA for the CDR3 is TGTGCCATCGCGGAGGGCGGGAGCACAGATACGCAGTATTTT.

The CDR3 DNA is TGTGCCAGCAGCTTGGGGCAAACAGGGTTGGGAAAACTGTTTTTT. Its protein is CASSLGQTGLGKLFF. This rearrangement joins TRBV5-6 to TRBJ1-4; maybe TRBD1 (6 bases). Germline CDR1 is SGHDT and CDR2 is YYEEEE. V was shortened by 0 bases and J by 10 bases, with 16 bases between the two germline ends. This CDR3 is built from 15 residues. Using reference TRBV5-6 and TRBJ1-4 for the parts outside the CDR3, the full variable domain is DAGVTQSPTHLIKTRGQQVTLRCSPKSGHDTVSWYQQALGQGPQFIFQYYEEEERQRGNFPDRFSGHQFPNYSSELNVNALLLGDSALYLCASSLGQTGLGKLFFGSGTQLSVL.

V is TRBV7-9 and J is TRBJ2-7; TRBD2 matches 8 bases. V was clipped by 1 base and J by 1 base; unmatched bases: 6. The length of the CDR3 is 16 residues. CDR1 SEHNR and CDR2 FQNEAQ come from the germline V gene (reference sequence). The DNA of the CDR3 is TGTGCCAGCAGCTTAGTGGTTAGCGGGAAGTCCTACGAGCAGTACTTC. Residues: CASSLVVSGKSYEQYF.

About this clone: At one of its ends the junction is not consistent with the germline gene, which may arise from a read error. This chain connects TRBV7-7 to TRBJ2-1; the match to TRBD2 covers 7 bases. The CDR3 is made up of 14 amino acids. Germline V gives CDR1 SSHAT, CDR2 FNYEAQ (reference sequence). The CDR3 is CASSPGRVWNEQFF. CDR3 in DNA: TGTGCTAGCAGCCCAGGGAGGGTCTGGAATGAGCAGTTCTTC.

The chain has TRBV7-2 and TRBJ2-2; 11 nucleotides agree with TRBD2. CDR3 size: 16 residues. The ends lost 3 bases at V and 5 bases at J; junction bases unmatched: 5. CDR1 and CDR2 from the germline V gene are SGHTA and FQGNSA. The CDR3: CASSFSGGARTGELFF. As DNA, the CDR3 is TGTGCCAGCAGCTTTAGCGGGGGGGCTCGGACCGGGGAGCTGTTTTTT.

The chain uses TRBV7-8 and TRBJ2-3; D possibly corresponds to TRBD1 (5 bases). This CDR3 has 16 amino acids. Trimming removed 4 bases from V and 3 bases from J, with 17 bases in between. Germline CDR1 SGHVS, CDR2 FQNEAQ. CDR3 sequence reads: CASSSEQGYGTDTQYF. The DNA of the CDR3 is TGTGCCAGCAGCTCAGAGCAGGGCTACGGGACAGATACGCAGTATTTT.

This chain uses TRBV10-1 with TRBJ2-1, with 7 bases identical to TRBD1. Germline values: CDR1 WNHNN, CDR2 SYGVQD (reference sequence). The CDR3 runs 15 residues. The V segment lost 2 bases and the J segment 7 bases; nucleotides outside the gene matches: 8. CDR3 residues: CASSEPGQRLNEQFF. CDR3 in DNA: TGCGCCAGCAGTGAGCCGGGACAGAGATTGAATGAGCAGTTCTTC.

This sequence joins TRBV19 and TRBJ1-2, with TRBD1 matching over 8 bases. The CDR3 runs to 14 residues. Germline values: CDR1 LNHDA, CDR2 SQIVND (reference sequence). V shed 3 bases, J shed 7 bases, and the junction held 7 bases outside the gene matches. The CDR3 sequence: CASSMGQDHGGYTF. The CDR3 DNA is TGTGCCAGTAGTATGGGACAGGACCATGGTGGCTACACCTTC.

The V call is TRBV5-1, the J call TRBJ1-4, with D unresolved. The CDR3 length is 14 residues. CDR1 is SGHRS and CDR2 is YFSETQ in the germline V gene. Trimming took off 3 bases at V and 10 bases at J, with 16 bases between the two ends. CDR3 amino acids: CASSSSWGEGKLFF. As DNA, the CDR3 is TGCGCCAGCAGCTCTAGTTGGGGAGAGGGAAAACTGTTTTTT.

V is TRBV5-1 and J is TRBJ2-4; 7 positions match TRBD1. This CDR3 has 14 amino acids. Unmatched junction bases numbered 7, after V lost 6 bases and J lost 4 bases. The germline V gene has CDR1 SGHRS and CDR2 YFSETQ. The chain's CDR3 is CASTPGGPKNIQYF. CDR3 DNA: TGCGCCAGCACGCCAGGGGGTCCAAAAAACATTCAGTACTTC.

The chain uses TRBV5-5 and TRBJ2-1; D call uncertain. V lost 2 bases and J 0 bases, leaving 6 bases between the germline ends. Germline CDR1 is SGHKS and CDR2 is YYEKEE (reference sequence). The CDR3 totals 14 residues. In DNA, the CDR3 is TGTGCCAGCAGCTTAAAGAGCTCCTACAATGAGCAGTTCTTC. Its translation: CASSLKSSYNEQFF.

The genes are TRBV12-3 or TRBV12-4 and TRBJ2-7; 9 bases are shared with TRBD1. Unmatched junction bases numbered 7, after V lost 6 bases and J lost 7 bases. CDR3 size: 13 residues. The CDR3 reads CASSRRQGEEQYF. For the CDR3, the DNA is TGTGCCAGCAGCCGTAGACAGGGGGAAGAGCAGTACTTC.

V gene TRBV20-1 combines with J gene TRBJ1-1; D uncertain. CDR1 and CDR2 from the germline V gene are DFQATT and SNEGSKA (reference sequence). The CDR3 runs to 12 residues. With 3 bases removed from V and 7 bases from J, the gap between germline ends came to 12 bases. CDR3: CSASDLRVEAFF. CDR3 DNA: TGCAGTGCTAGTGACTTGAGGGTTGAAGCTTTCTTT.